This TCR beta chain originates from a study of T cell responses to AZD1222 COVID-19 vaccine. Study-level findings and limits: Donors in the cohort were predominantly white British and more often female, and clonal diversity was possibly underestimated. Per reports, nearly half of all spike-specific TCRs target regions that are unmutated in variants. Repertoire collection took place solely once the T cell response had peaked. Among vaccine-associated CD4 TCRs, coverage spanned spike, with dominance at 160-218 and 743-854.

Concerning this clone: Its specificity is unknown.

The data were produced by immunoSEQ multiplex PCR, yet TCRdb's version contains in-frame clones alone and is incomplete. The sample has 150,000 or so clones, and its top ten clones hold around 2.2%. The length of the CDR3 is 14 residues. CDR1 is ENHRY, CDR2 SYGVKD, per germline. The ends were cut back, 3 bases at V and 9 bases at J, with 18 bases in the middle. The chain is built from TRBV10-3 and TRBJ2-7, with D perhaps TRBD2 (6 bases). The clonotype originates from an adult in good health. Sequencing input: peripheral blood. CDR3 nucleotides: TGTGCCATCAGTGATGGCGGGGCGAGTACGTTGCAGTACTTC. This codes for CAISDGGASTLQYF.